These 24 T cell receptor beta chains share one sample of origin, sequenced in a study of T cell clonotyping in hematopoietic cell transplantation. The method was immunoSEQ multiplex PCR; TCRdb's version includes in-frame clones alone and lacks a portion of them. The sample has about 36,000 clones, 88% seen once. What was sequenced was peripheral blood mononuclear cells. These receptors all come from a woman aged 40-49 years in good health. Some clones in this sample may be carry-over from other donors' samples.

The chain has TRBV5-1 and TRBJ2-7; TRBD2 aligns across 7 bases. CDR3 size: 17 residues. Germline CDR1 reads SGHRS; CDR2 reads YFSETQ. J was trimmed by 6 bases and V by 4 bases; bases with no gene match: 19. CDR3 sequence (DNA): TGCGCCAGCAGCGTGAGGCCTAGCGGTGGAGAAAGTGGCGAGCAGTACTTC. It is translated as CASSVRPSGGESGEQYF.

The DNA for the CDR3 is TGTGCCAGCAGCATACGGGAATATAGCGGGAGGTTCGGCGGGGAGCTGTTTTTT. Translated: CASSIREYSGRFGGELFF. This chain links TRBV9 with TRBJ2-2; 10 bases align to TRBD2. This CDR3 is 18 amino acids long. After removal of 4 bases from V and 7 bases from J, the junction contained 16 bases not matched to a gene. In germline, CDR1 is SGDLS, CDR2 YYNGEE.

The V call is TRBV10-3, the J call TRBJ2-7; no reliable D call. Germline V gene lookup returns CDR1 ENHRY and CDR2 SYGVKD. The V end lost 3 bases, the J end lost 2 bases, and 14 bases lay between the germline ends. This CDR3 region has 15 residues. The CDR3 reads CAISDALAATYEQYF. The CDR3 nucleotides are TGTGCCATCAGTGATGCGTTAGCTGCCACCTACGAGCAGTACTTC.

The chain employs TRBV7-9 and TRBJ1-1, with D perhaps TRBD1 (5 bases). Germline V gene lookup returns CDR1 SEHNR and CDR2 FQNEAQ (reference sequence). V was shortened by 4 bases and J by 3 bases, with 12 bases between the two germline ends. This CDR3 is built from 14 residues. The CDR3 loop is CASSSQGVDTEAFF. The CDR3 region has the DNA TGTGCCAGCAGCTCGCAGGGCGTTGACACTGAAGCTTTCTTT.

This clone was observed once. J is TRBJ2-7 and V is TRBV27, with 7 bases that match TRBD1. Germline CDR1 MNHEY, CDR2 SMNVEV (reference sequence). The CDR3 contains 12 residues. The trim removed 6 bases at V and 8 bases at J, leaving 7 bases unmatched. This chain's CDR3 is CASSQHRGKQYF. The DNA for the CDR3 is TGTGCCAGCAGCCAACACAGGGGAAAGCAGTACTTC.

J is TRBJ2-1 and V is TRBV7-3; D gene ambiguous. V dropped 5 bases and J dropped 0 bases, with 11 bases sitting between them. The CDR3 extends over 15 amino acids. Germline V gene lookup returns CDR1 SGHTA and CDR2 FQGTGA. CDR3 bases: TGTGCCAGCAGCCGCGCTGGTCCCTCCTACAATGAGCAGTTCTTC. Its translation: CASSRAGPSYNEQFF.

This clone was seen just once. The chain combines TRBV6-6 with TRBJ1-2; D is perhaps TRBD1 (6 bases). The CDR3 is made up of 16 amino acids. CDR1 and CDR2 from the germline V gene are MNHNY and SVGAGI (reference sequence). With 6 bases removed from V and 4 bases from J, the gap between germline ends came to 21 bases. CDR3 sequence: CASSDTFGGGGYGYTF. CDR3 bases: TGTGCCAGCAGCGATACCTTCGGGGGAGGGGGCTATGGCTACACCTTC.

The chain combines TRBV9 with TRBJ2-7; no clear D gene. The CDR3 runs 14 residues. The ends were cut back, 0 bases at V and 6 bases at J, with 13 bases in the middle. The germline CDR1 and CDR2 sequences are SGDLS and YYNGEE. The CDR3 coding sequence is TGTGCCAGCAGCGTAGGGCCCGATCCCGGCGAGCAGTACTTC. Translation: CASSVGPDPGEQYF.

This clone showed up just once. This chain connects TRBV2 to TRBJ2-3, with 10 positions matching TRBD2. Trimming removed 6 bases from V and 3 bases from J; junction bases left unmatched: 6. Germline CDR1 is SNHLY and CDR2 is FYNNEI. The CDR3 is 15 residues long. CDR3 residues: CASSSKREGTDTQYF. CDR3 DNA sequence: TGTGCCAGCAGCTCCAAGCGGGAGGGGACAGATACGCAGTATTTT.

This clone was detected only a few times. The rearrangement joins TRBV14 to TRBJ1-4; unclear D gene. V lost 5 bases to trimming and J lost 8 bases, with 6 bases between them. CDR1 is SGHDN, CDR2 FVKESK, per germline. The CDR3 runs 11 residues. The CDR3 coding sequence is TGTGCCAGCAGCGGTGAGGAAAAACTGTTTTTT. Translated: CASSGEEKLFF.

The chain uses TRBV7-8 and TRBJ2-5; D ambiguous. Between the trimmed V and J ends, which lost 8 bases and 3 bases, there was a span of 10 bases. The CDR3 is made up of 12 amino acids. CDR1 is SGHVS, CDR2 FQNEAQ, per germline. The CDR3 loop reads CASGLREETQYF. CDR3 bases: TGTGCCAGCGGCCTTAGGGAAGAGACCCAGTACTTC.

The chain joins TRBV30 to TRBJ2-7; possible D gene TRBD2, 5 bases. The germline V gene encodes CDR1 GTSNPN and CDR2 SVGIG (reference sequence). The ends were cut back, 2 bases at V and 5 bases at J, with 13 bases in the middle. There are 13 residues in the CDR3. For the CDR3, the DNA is TGTGCCTGGAGTAATGAGGGTTGGGACGAGCAGTACTTC. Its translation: CAWSNEGWDEQYF.

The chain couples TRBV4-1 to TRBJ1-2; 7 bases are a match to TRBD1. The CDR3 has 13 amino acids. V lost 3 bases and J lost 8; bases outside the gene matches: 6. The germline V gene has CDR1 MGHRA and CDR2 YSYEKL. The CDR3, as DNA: TGCGCCAGCAGCCACGGGACAGCTATGGGCTACACCTTC. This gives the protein CASSHGTAMGYTF.

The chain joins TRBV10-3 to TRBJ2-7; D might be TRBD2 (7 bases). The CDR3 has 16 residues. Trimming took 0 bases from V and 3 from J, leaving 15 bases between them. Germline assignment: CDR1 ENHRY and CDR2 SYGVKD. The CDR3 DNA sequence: TGTGCCATCAGTGAGTCGAGCGGGACACCTAACTACGAGCAGTACTTC. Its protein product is CAISESSGTPNYEQYF.

The CDR3, as DNA: TGTGCCAGCAGTTCCCGCGGAGGTACGAGCTCCTACGAGCAGTACTTC. Translating gives CASSSRGGTSSYEQYF. The genes are TRBV28 and TRBJ2-7, with D perhaps matching TRBD2 (5 bases). Trimming removed 4 bases from V and 0 bases from J, with 16 bases in between. Germline V gene sequence: CDR1 MDHEN, CDR2 SYDVKM. CDR3 length: 16 amino acids.

The CDR3 reads CASSHNAYNEQFF. The CDR3 DNA sequence: TGTGCCAGCAGCCATAACGCCTACAATGAGCAGTTCTTC. The rearrangement links TRBV4-2 to TRBJ2-1; no clear D. V lost 3 bases, J lost 2 bases, and 5 bases lay in between. The CDR3 consists of 13 residues. Germline CDR1 reads LGHNA; CDR2 reads YNFKEQ.

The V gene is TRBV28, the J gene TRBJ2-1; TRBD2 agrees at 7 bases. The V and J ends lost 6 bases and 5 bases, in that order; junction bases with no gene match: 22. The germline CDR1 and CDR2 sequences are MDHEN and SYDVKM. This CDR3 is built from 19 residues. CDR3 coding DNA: TGTGCCAGCAGCCTCTACAGGAGAACCGGGACTACCTTACACAATGAGCAGTTCTTC. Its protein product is CASSLYRRTGTTLHNEQFF.

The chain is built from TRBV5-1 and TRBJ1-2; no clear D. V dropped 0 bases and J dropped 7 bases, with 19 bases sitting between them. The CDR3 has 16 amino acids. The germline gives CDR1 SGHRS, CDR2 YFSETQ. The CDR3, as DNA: TGCGCCAGCAGCTTGGATCGGTCGGAGGGAAGCGGTGGCTACACCTTC. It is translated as CASSLDRSEGSGGYTF.

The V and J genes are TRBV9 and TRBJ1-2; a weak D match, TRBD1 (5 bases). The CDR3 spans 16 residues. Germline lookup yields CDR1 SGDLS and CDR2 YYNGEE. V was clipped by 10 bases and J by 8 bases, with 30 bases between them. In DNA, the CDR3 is TGTGCCTCCACCAGGGTTCCAGACGGGACGTTCGGCGGCTACACCTTC. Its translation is CASTRVPDGTFGGYTF.

In DNA, the CDR3 is TGTGCCAGCAGGGCGACAGTTGCGACTGAAGCTTTCTTT. Residues: CASRATVATEAFF. This sequence joins TRBV28 and TRBJ1-1, with D possibly being TRBD1 (5 bases). The CDR3 contains 13 residues. Germline V gene sequence: CDR1 MDHEN, CDR2 SYDVKM. Trimming took 6 bases from V and 5 from J, leaving 13 bases between them.

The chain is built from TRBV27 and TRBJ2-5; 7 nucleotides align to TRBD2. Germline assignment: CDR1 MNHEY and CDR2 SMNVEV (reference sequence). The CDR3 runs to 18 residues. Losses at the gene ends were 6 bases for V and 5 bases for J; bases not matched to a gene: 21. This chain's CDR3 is CASSTPGGWTPNRETQYF. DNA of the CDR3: TGTGCCAGCAGCACTCCCGGGGGGTGGACCCCCAACAGGGAGACCCAGTACTTC.

CDR3 DNA sequence: TGTGCCTCCGAGGGTCTAGCGGGGATCGAGCAGTACTTC. The encoded protein is CASEGLAGIEQYF. This chain uses TRBV30 with TRBJ2-7; 9 bases are a match to TRBD2. J lost 6 bases, V lost 7 bases, and 10 bases had no gene match. This CDR3 comprises 13 residues. The germline V gene has CDR1 GTSNPN and CDR2 SVGIG (reference sequence).

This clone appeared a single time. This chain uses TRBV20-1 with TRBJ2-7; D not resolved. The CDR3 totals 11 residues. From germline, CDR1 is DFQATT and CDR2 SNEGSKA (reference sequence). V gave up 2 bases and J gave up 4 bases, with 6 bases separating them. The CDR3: CSARSVYEQYF. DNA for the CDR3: TGCAGTGCTAGAAGCGTATACGAGCAGTACTTC.

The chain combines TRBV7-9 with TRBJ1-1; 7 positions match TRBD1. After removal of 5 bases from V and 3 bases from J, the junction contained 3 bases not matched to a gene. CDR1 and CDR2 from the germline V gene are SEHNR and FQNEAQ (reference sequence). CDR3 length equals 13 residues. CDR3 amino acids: CASSRDRDTEAFF. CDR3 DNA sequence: TGTGCCAGCAGCCGAGACAGGGACACTGAAGCTTTCTTT. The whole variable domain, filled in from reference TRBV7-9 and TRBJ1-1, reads DTGVSQNPRHKITKRGQNVTFRCDPISEHNRLYWYRQTLGQGPEFLTYFQNEAQLEKSRLLSDRFSAERPKGSFSTLEIQRTEQGDSAMYLCASSRDRDTEAFFGQGTRLTVV.